Listed below are T cell receptor beta chains from one sample, sequenced in a study of blood T cell repertoires in COVID-19. TCRdb's copy holds only in-frame clones and misses some; the assay was immunoSEQ multiplex PCR. The data show about 380,000 clones, around 89% seen once. The sequenced sample was PBMCs or T cells enriched from blood (not recorded which). These TCRs come from a woman under 30 who had recovered from COVID-19. Each CDR3 is given with its conserved first and last residue. The D gene is left open where the match is weak. Where a row states a size, it is once, few, many or the class of an expanded clone; other rows omit it.

J,size,D,V,DNA,CDR3
TRBJ1-6,.,.,TRBV12-5,TGTGCTAGTGGTTTGGTACAGGGTAGGACGAGTTCACCCCTCCACTTT,CASGLVQGRTSSPLHF
TRBJ1-4,.,.,TRBV6-2/TRBV6-3,TGTGCCAGCAGCGGGGGCCCCCTCCCAATTGGACTGTTTTTT,CASSGGPLPIGLFF
TRBJ1-1,.,.,TRBV5-3,TGTGCCAGAAGCCCGGAGGAGGGGACGAGACCCACTGAAGCTTTCTTT,CARSPEEGTRPTEAFF
TRBJ1-6,.,.,TRBV6-5,TGTGCCAGCAGCCAAAACACAGGGAACAATTCACCCCTCCACTTT,CASSQNTGNNSPLHF
TRBJ2-5,.,TRBD2,TRBV3-1/TRBV3-2,TGTGCCAGCAGCCAACCTCCAAGACTAGCGGATATACAAGAGACCCAGTACTTC,CASSQPPRLADIQETQYF
TRBJ1-2,.,TRBD1,TRBV6-5,TGTGCCAGCAGTTACGGGACAGGGGACTATGGCTACACCTTC,CASSYGTGDYGYTF
TRBJ2-7,.,.,TRBV11-2,TGTGCCAGCAGCTCTTACTTACGTCTTAACGAGCAGTACTTC,CASSSYLRLNEQYF
TRBJ1-1,once,.,TRBV30,TGTGCCTGGAGACAGGCCCACACTGAAGCTTTCTTT,CAWRQAHTEAFF
TRBJ1-2,.,TRBD1,TRBV19,TGTGCCAGTAGTAGAGCCCCGGGACAGGGATTCGCTAACTATGGCTACACCTTC,CASSRAPGQGFANYGYTF
TRBJ1-1,.,.,TRBV5-4,TGTGCCAGCAGCTTGGAAATTGGGGGGAGGGAGAACACTGAAGCTTTCTTT,CASSLEIGGRENTEAFF
TRBJ2-1,.,TRBD1,TRBV24-1,TGTGCCACCAGTTCCGACAGGGGGGCCGATTATTACAATGAGCAGTTCTTC,CATSSDRGADYYNEQFF
TRBJ2-3,.,TRBD2,TRBV19,TGTGCCAGTAGTCTCTATAGCGGGGGAAATACGCAGTATTTT,CASSLYSGGNTQYF
TRBJ1-6,.,.,TRBV7-2,TGTGCCAGCAGCGCGCGGGGGTCATCCTATAATTCACCCCTCCACTTT,CASSARGSSYNSPLHF
TRBJ1-3,.,.,TRBV6-1,TGTGCCAGCAGTGAACTAGGCAGGGTCCCTGGAAACACCATATATTTT,CASSELGRVPGNTIYF
TRBJ2-3,.,TRBD1,TRBV4-3,TGCGCCAGCAGCCAAGAAGCGTCCGGACAGGGGGTCCAAGATACGCAGTATTTT,CASSQEASGQGVQDTQYF
TRBJ2-3,.,TRBD1,TRBV19,TGTGCCAGTCGGGACAGGGGGCGCACAGATACGCAGTATTTT,CASRDRGRTDTQYF
TRBJ2-5,.,TRBD1,TRBV3-1/TRBV3-2,TGTGCCAGCAGCTTCCGGACAGGCCAAGAGACCCAGTACTTC,CASSFRTGQETQYF
TRBJ2-2,.,.,TRBV19,TGTGCCAGTAGTCCCGGCAGGGAATTCAGCGGGGAGCTGTTTTTT,CASSPGREFSGELFF
TRBJ1-2,.,TRBD1,TRBV10-2,TGCGCCACCTCTGCTCCGGGACAGGCCCTTTTCGGGTATGGCTACACCTTC,CATSAPGQALFGYGYTF
TRBJ2-3,once,.,TRBV21-1,TGTGCCAGCCCCGGGGGGCCTAGCACAGATACGCAGTATTTT,CASPGGPSTDTQYF